The T cell receptor (beta chain) under discussion was sequenced for a study of cytomegalovirus exposure and HLA in healthy donors. The CDR3 consists of 15 residues. Germline CDR1 is MGHRA and CDR2 is YSYEKL. With 3 bases clipped from V and 2 bases from J, the junction kept 6 bases outside the gene matches. Primers: 60 Vbeta forward and 13 Jbeta reverse. Only in-frame clones appear in the TCRdb table, and some are missing; sequencing was by immunoSEQ multiplex PCR. The sample comprises some 120,000 clones, roughly 78% of which are singletons, and 3% to 4.5% rests with the top ten. Input material: PBMCs. This clonotype originated in a man under 40 in good health and CMV-seronegative. The chain employs TRBV4-1 and TRBJ1-2; TRBD1 matches at 7 bases. CDR3: CASSHAWTGNYGYTF. CDR3 nucleotides: TGCGCCAGCAGCCACGCCTGGACAGGAAACTATGGCTACACCTTC.